Sequencing of this TCR beta chain was carried out in a study of blood T cell repertoires in COVID-19. About the research overall: T cells, B-cell-depleted T cells, or PBMCs provided the cDNA or gDNA that served as material.

The data were produced by immunoSEQ multiplex PCR, yet TCRdb's version contains in-frame clones alone and is incomplete. The sample has about 68,000 clones; 70% to 90% are singletons. The CDR3 sequence is 17 residues long. In germline, CDR1 is SGHTA, CDR2 FQGNSA. V lost 5 bases and J 0 bases, leaving 17 bases between the germline ends. Specimen: peripheral blood. The V gene is TRBV7-2, the J gene TRBJ1-5; a weak D match, TRBD1 (6 bases). The sequence was obtained from a man in his thirties or forties with acute or convalescent COVID-19. The CDR3 DNA reads TGTGCCAGCAGCGTCCGTCGTGCAGGGGTTAGCAATCAGCCCCAGCATTTT. This codes for CASSVRRAGVSNQPQHF.